The 13 T cell receptor beta chains in this list originate from one sample, sequenced in a study of T cells of healthy individuals. In TCRdb, the 5' RACE reads were re-called with MiXCR into one record per CDR3 protein. The table has about 82,000 distinct CDR3 sequences, around 5.1% seen once; the top ten hold 7% to 9%. These receptors were collected from a female donor in good health.

This clonotype occurred many times. V gene TRBV4-1 combines with J gene TRBJ1-4; possible D gene TRBD1, 5 bases. The germline CDR1 and CDR2 sequences are MGHRA and YSYEKL. The CDR3 runs 15 residues. V dropped 1 base and J dropped 7 bases, with 13 bases sitting between them. The CDR3, as DNA: TGCGCCAGCAGCCAAGTGCAGGGTGCGGGTGAAAAACTGTTTTTT. Residues: CASSQVQGAGEKLFF.

This chain uses TRBV7-2 with TRBJ1-1, with D perhaps TRBD1 (5 bases). From germline, CDR1 is SGHTA and CDR2 FQGNSA. The ends were cut back, 6 bases at V and 0 bases at J, with 14 bases in the middle. The CDR3 is 15 amino acids. CDR3 region: CASSFGDRMNTEAFF. In DNA, the CDR3 is TGTGCCAGCAGTTTTGGAGACAGAATGAACACTGAAGCTTTCTTT.

This clonotype has at least ten counts. This chain connects TRBV28 to TRBJ2-3, with D possibly being TRBD1 (6 bases). Trimming stripped 2 bases from V and 0 bases from J, with 9 bases between. Germline-derived CDR1 and CDR2 are MDHEN and SYDVKM. The CDR3 covers 15 residues. CDR3 amino acids: CASSLSQGSTDTQYF. The CDR3, as DNA: TGTGCCAGCAGTTTAAGTCAGGGGAGCACAGATACGCAGTATTTT.

This clonotype was found many times. The J gene is TRBJ2-2, the V gene TRBV12-3 or TRBV12-4; D possibly corresponds to TRBD2 (5 bases). V lost 7 bases and J 4 bases, leaving 16 bases between the germline ends. The CDR3 contains 15 residues. The CDR3 region is CASTSARGSTGELFF. CDR3 bases: TGTGCCAGCACCTCGGCAAGAGGGTCCACCGGGGAGCTGTTTTTT.

This chain connects TRBV7-2 to TRBJ2-3; no clear D. Trimming shortened V by 4 bases and J by 0 bases, and 17 bases separated the two germline ends. This CDR3 contains 17 residues. Germline V gene lookup returns CDR1 SGHTA and CDR2 FQGNSA. The CDR3 bases are TGTGCCAGCAGCTCTCCCTGGGCGGTAGCTAGCACAGATACGCAGTATTTT. Encoded protein: CASSSPWAVASTDTQYF.

This rearrangement joins TRBV5-6 to TRBJ2-7; maybe TRBD2 (5 bases). This CDR3 is built from 15 residues. Germline V CDR1 and CDR2: SGHDT, YYEEEE. V was clipped by 0 bases and J by 2 bases, with 12 bases between them. Here the CDR3 reads CASSLVERVAYEQYF. In DNA, the CDR3 is TGTGCCAGCAGCTTGGTCGAGAGGGTTGCCTACGAGCAGTACTTC.

This clonotype was recorded at least ten times. The chain uses TRBV27 and TRBJ2-3, with 9 bases matching TRBD2. This CDR3 has 18 amino acids. J lost 6 bases, V lost 3 bases, and 16 bases had no gene match. The germline CDR1 and CDR2 sequences are MNHEY and SMNVEV (reference sequence). The CDR3 sequence: CASSFSPRGLAGSDTQYF. In DNA form, the CDR3 reads TGTGCCAGCAGTTTCTCCCCCCGTGGGCTAGCGGGATCCGATACGCAGTATTTT.

This clonotype was counted many times. The rearrangement joins TRBV24-1 to TRBJ2-1; 7 bases align to TRBD2. V lost 5 bases, J lost 6 bases, and 6 bases stayed unmatched. This CDR3 is built from 14 residues. CDR1 is KGHDR and CDR2 is SFDVKD in the germline V gene. Here the CDR3 reads CATSVSGTGNEQFF. The CDR3 DNA follows: TGTGCCACCAGTGTCAGCGGGACGGGCAATGAGCAGTTCTTC.

In this sample, this clonotype turned up many times. This chain links TRBV18 with TRBJ1-1, with D tentatively TRBD1 (6 bases). CDR1 KGHSH and CDR2 LQKENI come from the germline V gene. The CDR3 length is 15 residues. V was pared by 4 bases and J by 1 base, with 13 bases between. CDR3 residues: CASSLPTGQNTEAFF. CDR3 nucleotide sequence: TGTGCCAGCTCACTCCCGACAGGCCAGAACACTGAAGCTTTCTTT.

This clonotype was observed at least ten times. The genes are TRBV6-5 and TRBJ2-3; unclear D gene. Germline V gives CDR1 MNHEY, CDR2 SVGAGI. Between the trimmed V and J ends, which lost 2 bases and 11 bases, there was a span of 14 bases. The CDR3 totals 13 residues. The CDR3 reads CASSYPGQAEQYF. In DNA, the CDR3 is TGTGCCAGCAGTTACCCCGGGCAGGCTGAGCAGTATTTT.

The chain has TRBV6-5 and TRBJ1-4; no reliable D call. Germline values: CDR1 MNHEY, CDR2 SVGAGI. Trimming took 0 bases from V and 8 from J, leaving 10 bases between them. This CDR3 comprises 14 residues. The CDR3 nucleotides are TGTGCCAGCAGTTACTCGTACGGGAGGGAAAAACTGTTTTTT. It codes for CASSYSYGREKLFF.

The chain joins TRBV11-2 to TRBJ2-1; D might be TRBD2 (6 bases). CDR1 and CDR2 from the germline V gene are SGHAT and FQNNGV. The CDR3 length is 16 residues. V was cut by 0 bases and J by 8 bases, with 17 bases left in between. CDR3 bases: TGTGCCAGCAGCTTAGACGGGAGAGGCATTATCGATGAGCAGTTCTTC. Translating it yields CASSLDGRGIIDEQFF.

This clonotype has a count of ten or more. V usage is TRBV7-9 and J usage is TRBJ2-7; TRBD2 is a possible D gene (5 bases). The germline V gene encodes CDR1 SEHNR and CDR2 FQNEAQ (reference sequence). This CDR3 region has 12 residues. Trimming left V 5 bases short and J 3 bases short, with 8 bases between. CDR3 DNA: TGTGCCAGCAGCGTCGGGGACTACGAGCAGTACTTC. Translating it yields CASSVGDYEQYF.